This TCR beta chain was sequenced for a study of shared clonotypes between healthy human individuals (TCRdb year 2020). Looking at the study overall: The cohort included three men and a couple of women between 18 and 49 years of age. For each donor, CD4 naive and CD4 memory were each given three plates, CD8 naive was given two plates, and CD8 memory was given one plate. Blood TCR repertoires of about 5 healthy adults were deeply sequenced to estimate repertoire size and the extent of clonotype sharing between individuals. Libraries were prepared and TCR repertoires were sequenced by different laboratories using diverse techniques, in order to increase sequencing depth and limit assay-specific biases. Leukapheresis yielded between about 0.8 and 8.9 billion PBMCs per donor. Summary of the overall study and its limitations: Clonotypes shared by all four sorted-subset donors showed higher generation probabilities than non-shared clonotypes. Rarefaction of sorted-subset datasets indicated incomplete sequencing despite the large sequencing depth. Larger estimated clonotype richness was generally found for naive subsets than for memory subsets. Sharing across a handful of donors was observed for approximately 5% of naive CD4, under 4% of naive CD8, 2.3% of memory CD4, and over 0.3% of memory CD8 clonotypes. Pairwise subsampling indicated that sequencing depth was expected to affect the degree of clonotype sharing among donors. Because the study included a small number of donors, the genetic and exposure-history diversity represented was limited. Sampling was limited to blood, and TCR repertoires in tissue likely differ from TCR repertoires in blood.

As concerns this clone: The clone's antigen remains unknown. No base quality information exists; no much larger clone differs at one position.

The donors were healthy, HIV-negative adults with no recently reported acute infections or vaccinations. Every donor was a Caucasian adult residing in Nashville, Tennessee, USA. CD4+ T cells were enriched through magnetic negative selection, after which naive cells were positively selected on CD45RA and the remaining negative fraction served as the memory subset. After blood collection by leukapheresis, PBMCs were isolated using Ficoll-Histopaque density gradient centrifugation and then cryopreserved in the vapor phase of liquid nitrogen. Purity and quantity of every magnetically sorted T cell population were checked by analytical flow cytometry. Genomic DNA was isolated from every sorted fraction and measured by UV absorbance on a Nanodrop 2000c. From a lookup of the germline V gene, CDR1 and CDR2 are SGDLS and YYNGEE. The CDR3 holds 17 amino acids from the cysteine to the phenylalanine. Only the CDR3 region is kept as DNA, spanning 51 bases read in frame from base 1. Trimming takes 4 bases off V and 6 bases off J; junction bases not matched to a gene: 15.

Using the deep immunoSEQ assay, TCR CDR3 regions were amplified from genomic DNA by multiplex PCR. For each cell subset, the extracted genomic DNA was distributed evenly across all wells of several immunoSEQ 96-well plates, and each plate served as one replicate. For sorted subsets, roughly 190 ng of genomic DNA, equivalent to 30,000 or so T cell genomes, went into each replicate PCR. Purified libraries were quantified with a Qubit 3.0 fluorometer, sized on a Bioanalyzer 2100, and re-quantified with the KAPA Library Quantification kit. Every immunoSEQ 96-well plate was sequenced on a separate single-read 150-cycle Illumina NextSeq 550 flow cell. As for how the authors treated the data: Because the immunoSEQ output included only junctional sequences and no quality scores, the filtering could not be the same as the filtering used for full-length reads. To assign V/J genes and CDR3, sequences were annotated using PyIR, a Python wrapper for IgBLAST v1.9, with IMGT germline references. Any read was removed if the V/J assignment was weak (E-value above 1e-6), the CDR3 was missing, or the read contained stop codons, out-of-frame junctions, or ambiguous translated residues. A V3J clonotype was defined by an identical inferred V gene, J gene, and CDR3 amino acid sequence. Percentage overlap between repertoires was computed as shared unique clonotypes divided by the size of the smaller repertoire. Repertoire richness was assessed with RTK rarefaction, the Chao1 estimator, and Recon v2.1 estimates of unobserved clonotypes. For all TCRbeta clonotypes obtained by the gDNA method from a handful of donors, generation probabilities were computed with OLGA. TCRdb carries this immuneACCESS record with in-frame sequences only. Its versions omit some clonotypes, under half of them owing to an unresolved V gene in the studies checked, with the rest unexplained. V, J and clone size are those of that table, while D and trimming were read from the DNA. The sample has under 1,100,000 clones on record, more than 75% of them singletons. 0.5% to 0.65% of the sample is held by the ten biggest clonotypes.

The TCR sequence derives from a young man in good health. Some clones in this sample may be carry-over from other donors' samples. The specimen sequenced was memory CD4+ T cells from PBMCs. The cell subset or site label of this sample denotes: CD45RA-negative fraction. The chain was built from TRBV9 and TRBJ2-2; TRBD2 matches 7 bases in the middle. The CDR3 has the sequence CASSSRAKRDLPGELFF. The DNA sequence is given as TGTGCCAGCAGCTCTCGCGCCAAGCGGGACTTGCCCGGGGAGCTGTTTTTT.